The 20 T cell receptor beta chains presented below share a single source sample, sequenced in a study of blood T cell repertoires in COVID-19. Sequencing used immunoSEQ multiplex PCR; TCRdb keeps in-frame clones, though not all of them. Of a few hundred thousand clones listed, roughly 87% are singletons. The specimen sequenced was peripheral blood. These TCRs come from a woman aged 18 to 35 who had recovered from COVID-19.

V gene TRBV19 combines with J gene TRBJ2-7, with TRBD2 as a possible D gene (6 bases). Trimming shortened V by 6 bases and J by 3 bases, and 15 bases separated the two germline ends. Germline CDR1 LNHDA, CDR2 SQIVND (reference sequence). The CDR3 runs 14 residues. CDR3 residues: CASSQGGLDYEQYF. Written as DNA, the CDR3 is TGTGCCAGTAGCCAGGGAGGCTTGGACTACGAGCAGTACTTC.

V and J are TRBV3-1 (or the pseudogene TRBV3-2) and TRBJ2-1; a possible D gene is TRBD2 (5 bases). CDR1 and CDR2 (germline): LGHDT, YNNKEL (reference sequence). The ends were cut back, 0 bases at V and 5 bases at J, with 14 bases in the middle. This CDR3 spans 16 amino acids. The DNA of the CDR3 is TGTGCCAGCAGCCAAGATTTCGCGCGGGCAAACAATGAGCAGTTCTTC. Translating it yields CASSQDFARANNEQFF.

This chain connects TRBV19 to TRBJ2-7; perhaps TRBD1 as D (5 bases). The V and J ends lost 5 bases and 3 bases respectively, with 17 bases between them. Germline V gives CDR1 LNHDA, CDR2 SQIVND (reference sequence). The CDR3 contains 15 residues. The CDR3 region has the DNA TGTGCCAGTAGTCTCAACAGGAAGGTTGGCTACGAGCAGTACTTC. It encodes CASSLNRKVGYEQYF.

The rearrangement links TRBV18 to TRBJ1-3; 7 positions agree with TRBD1. CDR3 length: 14 amino acids. Germline V gives CDR1 KGHSH, CDR2 LQKENI. Losses at the gene ends were 4 bases for V and 1 base for J; bases not matched to a gene: 1. CDR3 residues: CASSQTGSGNTIYF. The CDR3 coding sequence is TGTGCCAGCTCACAGACAGGGTCTGGAAACACCATATATTTT.

This chain connects TRBV7-9 to TRBJ2-6; the D is unclear. Germline-derived CDR1 and CDR2 are SEHNR and FQNEAQ (reference sequence). The length of the CDR3 is 15 residues. V lost 2 bases and J 2 bases, leaving 7 bases between the germline ends. The CDR3 is CASSLLITGANVLTF. CDR3 sequence (DNA): TGTGCCAGCAGCTTATTAATAACTGGGGCCAACGTCCTGACTTTC.

Concerning this clone itself: This CDR3 is also generated by other DNA sequences in the sample. The chain recombines TRBV18 with TRBJ1-1; D uncertain. Trimming took 0 bases from V and 4 from J, leaving 9 bases between them. Germline CDR1 reads KGHSH; CDR2 reads LQKENI. This CDR3 has 14 residues. This CDR3 reads CASSPPRPGTEAFF. The CDR3 coding sequence is TGTGCCAGCTCACCACCACGGCCGGGCACTGAAGCTTTCTTT.

The V gene is TRBV6-5, the J gene TRBJ1-4; D unresolved. Germline loops: CDR1 MNHEY, CDR2 SVGAGI. The CDR3 runs 15 residues. The V and J ends lost 4 bases and 8 bases respectively, with 17 bases between them. The CDR3 nucleotides read TGTGCCAGCAGTTCCGACCCCGGACTTCGGGAAAAACTGTTTTTT. Residues: CASSSDPGLREKLFF.

This rearrangement joins TRBV13 to TRBJ2-7, with TRBD2 as a possible D gene (6 bases). V dropped 5 bases and J dropped 2 bases, with 16 bases sitting between them. The CDR3 is 15 amino acids. Germline V gives CDR1 PRHDT, CDR2 FYEKMQ (reference sequence). In DNA, the CDR3 is TGTGCCAGCAGCCGTTTGCGGGATTATACCTACGAGCAGTACTTC. This encodes CASSRLRDYTYEQYF.

This chain uses TRBV9 with TRBJ2-7, with D perhaps TRBD2 (6 bases). The CDR3 is 15 amino acids. The V end lost 0 bases, the J end lost 6 bases, and 16 bases lay between the germline ends. CDR1 is SGDLS, CDR2 YYNGEE, per germline. CDR3 bases: TGTGCCAGCAGCGTAGACCCGGGACTTGGGGGCGAGCAGTACTTC. Its translation: CASSVDPGLGGEQYF.

V and J are TRBV6-5 and TRBJ1-4, with D tentatively TRBD1 (5 bases). CDR1 is MNHEY, CDR2 SVGAGI, per germline. V gave up 4 bases and J gave up 8 bases, with 20 bases separating them. There are 16 residues in the CDR3. In DNA form, the CDR3 reads TGTGCCAGCAGTTCCCTGGGTCAAAGGGGTGGGGAAAAACTGTTTTTT. Translating gives CASSSLGQRGGEKLFF.

The chain is built from TRBV28 and TRBJ1-1; D may be TRBD1 (5 bases). The CDR3 is 16 residues long. Trimming removed 7 bases from V and 4 bases from J, with 22 bases in between. From germline, CDR1 is MDHEN and CDR2 SYDVKM. The CDR3 loop is CASTPPPGGGGTEAFF. Written as DNA, the CDR3 is TGTGCCAGCACCCCACCCCCCGGGGGAGGAGGCACTGAAGCTTTCTTT.

This clone was seen once. The chain recombines TRBV9 with TRBJ1-1; tentative D call: TRBD1 (6 bases). The CDR3 runs 17 residues. The germline CDR1 and CDR2 sequences are SGDLS and YYNGEE. V lost 5 bases and J lost 3, with 23 bases in between. Here the CDR3 reads CASSDFSGTRIDTEAFF. The CDR3 nucleotides read TGTGCCAGCAGTGATTTTTCCGGGACACGCATTGACACTGAAGCTTTCTTT.

This clone came up once. The V gene is TRBV4-2, the J gene TRBJ2-1, with TRBD2 matching 10 bases. V lost 0 bases to trimming and J lost 0 bases; unmatched junction nucleotides: 5. This CDR3 has 18 amino acids. Germline values: CDR1 LGHNA, CDR2 YNFKEQ. The CDR3 sequence: CASSQDHASGSSYNEQFF. The CDR3 coding sequence is TGTGCCAGCAGCCAAGACCACGCTAGCGGGAGCTCCTACAATGAGCAGTTCTTC.

The chain combines TRBV11-2 with TRBJ1-1; weak D call: TRBD1 (5 bases). In germline, CDR1 is SGHAT, CDR2 FQNNGV. There are 13 residues in the CDR3. V lost 7 bases to trimming and J lost 4 bases, with 13 bases between them. As DNA, the CDR3 is TGTGCCAGCACCCTGGGGCGTCCCACTGAAGCTTTCTTT. This sequence encodes CASTLGRPTEAFF.

The chain has TRBV28 and TRBJ2-2, with a tentative D call TRBD2 (6 bases). The CDR3 runs to 16 residues. The V end was cut by 6 bases, the J end by 1 base, with 15 bases between. Germline V lookup: CDR1 MDHEN, CDR2 SYDVKM. In DNA form, the CDR3 reads TGTGCCAGCAGATTCGCGGGACTGGGGAACACCGGGGAGCTGTTTTTT. It codes for CASRFAGLGNTGELFF.

V usage is TRBV9 and J usage is TRBJ2-5; weak D call: TRBD2 (6 bases). V was pared by 4 bases and J by 5 bases, with 24 bases between. Germline loops: CDR1 SGDLS, CDR2 YYNGEE. The CDR3 totals 17 residues. The CDR3 sequence is CASSTQPAGTSAETQYF. The CDR3 coding sequence is TGTGCCAGCAGCACGCAGCCGGCCGGGACTTCAGCGGAGACCCAGTACTTC.

The chain couples TRBV3-1 (or the pseudogene TRBV3-2) to TRBJ2-1, with 8 bases matching TRBD2. Germline CDR1 reads LGHDT; CDR2 reads YNNKEL (reference sequence). The trim removed 0 bases at V and 4 bases at J, leaving 5 bases unmatched. This CDR3 comprises 16 residues. For the CDR3, the DNA is TGTGCCAGCAGCCAAGAGGAACTAGCGGCTTACAATGAGCAGTTCTTC. Translated, it gives CASSQEELAAYNEQFF.

The chain employs TRBV9 and TRBJ1-2; D remains ambiguous. The germline gives CDR1 SGDLS, CDR2 YYNGEE. The length of the CDR3 is 13 residues. The V gene lost 3 bases and the J gene lost 4 bases, with 10 bases spanning the gap. CDR3 coding DNA: TGTGCCAGCAGCGGGAGTGTGGGCTATGGCTACACCTTC. This sequence encodes CASSGSVGYGYTF.

This chain uses TRBV5-1 with TRBJ2-3; TRBD2 aligns across 9 bases. The CDR3 runs 16 residues. Germline lookup yields CDR1 SGHRS and CDR2 YFSETQ. Germline trimming cut 3 bases from V and 4 bases from J; bases unmatched to any gene: 9. For the CDR3, the DNA is TGCGCCAGCAGCTCCCTGGGCGGGAGGGCCCCAGATACGCAGTATTTT. Residues: CASSSLGGRAPDTQYF.

The chain is built from TRBV23-1 and TRBJ2-7; 7 nucleotides line up with TRBD2. TRBV23-1 is classed as an ORF, of uncertain function. This CDR3 region has 15 residues. V was clipped by 2 bases and J by 5 bases; unmatched bases: 9. The CDR3 region has the DNA TGCGCCAGCAGTCAAAAGGAGGGAGGGCCAGACGAGCAGTACTTC. This gives the protein CASSQKEGGPDEQYF.